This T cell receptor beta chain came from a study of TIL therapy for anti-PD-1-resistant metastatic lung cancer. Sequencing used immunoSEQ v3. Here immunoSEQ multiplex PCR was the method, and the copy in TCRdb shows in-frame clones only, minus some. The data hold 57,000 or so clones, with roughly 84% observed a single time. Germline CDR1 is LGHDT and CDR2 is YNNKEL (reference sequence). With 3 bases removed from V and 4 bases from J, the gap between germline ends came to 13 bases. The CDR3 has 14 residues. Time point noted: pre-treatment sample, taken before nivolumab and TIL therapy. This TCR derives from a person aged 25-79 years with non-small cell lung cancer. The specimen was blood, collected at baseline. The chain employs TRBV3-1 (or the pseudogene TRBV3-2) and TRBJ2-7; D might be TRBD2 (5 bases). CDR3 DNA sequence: TGTGCCAGCAGCCAGGCCGGGAAAAATTACGAGCAGTACTTC. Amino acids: CASSQAGKNYEQYF.